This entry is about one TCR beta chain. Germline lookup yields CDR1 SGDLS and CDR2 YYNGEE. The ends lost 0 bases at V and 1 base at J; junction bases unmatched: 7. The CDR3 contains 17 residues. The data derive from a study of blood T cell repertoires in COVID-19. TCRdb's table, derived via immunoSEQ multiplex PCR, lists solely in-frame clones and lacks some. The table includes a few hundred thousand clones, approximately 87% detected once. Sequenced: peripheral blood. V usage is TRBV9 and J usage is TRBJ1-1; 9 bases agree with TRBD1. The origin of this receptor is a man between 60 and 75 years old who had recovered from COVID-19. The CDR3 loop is CASSVAGDRAENTEAFF. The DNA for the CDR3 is TGTGCCAGCAGCGTAGCAGGGGACAGGGCTGAGAACACTGAAGCTTTCTTT.